Presented here are 17 T cell receptor beta chains from one specimen sequenced in a study of blood T cells in healthy people across ages. For the second PCR, which ran for roughly 6 to 11 cycles, a sample-barcoded 5' primer and a J-beta primer mix were used. TCRdb analysed the 5' RACE reads with MiXCR anew, one entry per CDR3 protein. The sample lists some 1.5 million distinct CDR3 sequences, approximately 43% occurring once. Specimen: blood. Every receptor here comes from a woman aged 18-29 years in good health.

The chain joins TRBV28 to TRBJ2-4; D remains ambiguous. Trimming stripped 5 bases from V and 6 bases from J, with 17 bases between. The CDR3 covers 15 residues. In germline, CDR1 is MDHEN, CDR2 SYDVKM. This CDR3 is CASSEKVAVGNIQYF. The CDR3, as DNA: TGTGCCAGCAGTGAGAAGGTTGCTGTGGGAAACATTCAGTACTTC.

CDR3 sequence (DNA): TGTGCCAGCAGCATATCACAGGTAGTCACTGAAGCTTTCTTT. Amino acid sequence: CASSISQVVTEAFF. This chain connects TRBV7-2 to TRBJ1-1, with D perhaps TRBD1 (5 bases). V was pared by 5 bases and J by 4 bases, with 14 bases between. Germline V gene lookup returns CDR1 SGHTA and CDR2 FQGNSA. This CDR3 has 14 amino acids.

This clonotype was observed a handful of times. This rearrangement joins TRBV20-1 to TRBJ1-2; 9 nucleotides align to TRBD1. Per germline, CDR1 DFQATT and CDR2 SNEGSKA (reference sequence). V was pared by 3 bases and J by 6 bases, with 14 bases of the junction left unmatched. The CDR3 contains 16 residues. CDR3 DNA sequence: TGCAGTGCTAGGGCCCAGCCGGGACAGGGTTCGAATGGCTACACCTTC. It specifies CSARAQPGQGSNGYTF.

The chain couples TRBV28 to TRBJ2-5; D gene uncertain. The J call could be wrong; TRBJ2-7 is a better fit for the DNA end. Germline loops: CDR1 MDHEN, CDR2 SYDVKM. The CDR3 spans 12 residues. The DNA for the CDR3 is TGTGCCAGCAGGATGGTCCCCTACGAGCAGTACTTC. Its protein is CASRMVPYEQYF.

This clonotype was counted a few times. The chain carries TRBV29-1 and TRBJ1-5; D may be TRBD1 (5 bases). Germline CDR1 is SQVTM and CDR2 is ANQGSEA. This CDR3 has 13 amino acids. Trimming took off 1 base at V and 4 bases at J, with 8 bases between the two ends. CDR3 nucleotide sequence: TGCAGCGTTGAAGTGGACAATAATCAGCCCCAGCATTTT. As protein: CSVEVDNNQPQHF.

This clonotype was seen a few times. This sequence joins TRBV7-9 and TRBJ1-2; TRBD1 agrees at 9 bases. The CDR3 length is 13 residues. Unmatched junction bases numbered 6, after V lost 5 bases and J lost 8 bases. Germline values: CDR1 SEHNR, CDR2 FQNEAQ (reference sequence). CDR3 in DNA: TGTGCCAGCAGCCGGGGACAGGGAGAGGGCTACACCTTC. Encoded protein: CASSRGQGEGYTF. The full variable domain, its missing parts supplied by reference TRBV7-9 and TRBJ1-2, is DTGVSQNPRHKITKRGQNVTFRCDPISEHNRLYWYRQTLGQGPEFLTYFQNEAQLEKSRLLSDRFSAERPKGSFSTLEIQRTEQGDSAMYLCASSRGQGEGYTFGSGTRLTVV.

The chain is built from TRBV18 and TRBJ2-5; D might be TRBD1 (5 bases). The germline V gene has CDR1 KGHSH and CDR2 LQKENI. The CDR3 is 15 residues long. V was shortened by 2 bases and J by 1 base, with 11 bases between the two germline ends. The CDR3 spells CASSPSQGRQETQYF. The CDR3 bases are TGTGCCAGCTCACCATCCCAGGGTCGCCAAGAGACCCAGTACTTC.

The rearrangement uses TRBV7-9 and TRBJ2-4, with D possibly being TRBD2 (6 bases). Judging by the DNA end, TRBJ2-5 fits better; the J call may be wrong. There are 17 residues in the CDR3. Per the germline V gene, CDR1 is SEHNR and CDR2 is FQNEAQ (reference sequence). The CDR3: CASSSAIGVAVQETQYF. The CDR3 nucleotides read TGTGCCAGCAGCTCCGCCATTGGAGTAGCGGTCCAAGAGACCCAGTACTTC.

This clonotype was detected a few times. The chain carries TRBV15 and TRBJ2-7; tentative D call: TRBD2 (5 bases). TRBJ2-5 explains the end of the DNA better; the J call may be wrong. CDR3 length: 14 amino acids. Per the germline V gene, CDR1 is LNHNV and CDR2 is YYDKDF (reference sequence). The CDR3 sequence is CATSRDASLETQYF. CDR3 in DNA: TGTGCCACCAGCAGAGATGCTAGCCTCGAGACCCAGTACTTC.

The chain combines TRBV20-1 with TRBJ2-7, with TRBD2 matching over 7 bases. The CDR3 is 14 residues long. The V gene's germline CDR1 is DFQATT and CDR2 SNEGSKA (reference sequence). V gave up 5 bases and J gave up 7 bases; unmatched junction bases: 14. The CDR3 DNA follows: TGCAGTGCTGGGGGACTAAGGGATTACAATGAGCAGTACTTC. This translates into CSAGGLRDYNEQYF.

The chain combines TRBV15 with TRBJ1-4; D unresolved. Between the trimmed V and J ends, which lost 0 bases and 12 bases, there was a span of 14 bases. This CDR3 has 14 residues. Germline CDR1 reads LNHNV; CDR2 reads YYDKDF (reference sequence). In DNA form, the CDR3 reads TGTGCCACCAGCAGAGAGGCAGCTCTTCCGGAACTGTTTTTT. It is translated as CATSREAALPELFF.

Only a few counts were recorded for this clonotype. CDR3 nucleotide sequence: TGCGCCAGCAGCTTGCTGGGACGGAACTACAATGAGCAGTTCTTC. The encoded protein is CASSLLGRNYNEQFF. V and J are TRBV5-1 and TRBJ2-1; D tentatively fits TRBD1 or TRBD2 (5 bases each). Trimming stripped 1 base from V and 3 bases from J, with 11 bases between. The CDR3 is 15 amino acids. Germline V gene data show CDR1 as SGHRS and CDR2 as YFSETQ. Full variable domain (missing parts from reference TRBV5-1 and TRBJ2-1): KAGVTQTPRYLIKTRGQQVTLSCSPISGHRSVSWYQQTPGQGLQFLFEYFSETQRNKGNFPGRFSGRQFSNSRSEMNVSTLELGDSALYLCASSLLGRNYNEQFFGPGTRLTVL.

This clonotype has more than one count but fewer than ten. V and J are TRBV6-2 or TRBV6-3 and TRBJ1-2; TRBD1 agrees at 9 bases. Germline-derived CDR1 and CDR2 are MNHEY and SVGEGT. The J segment lost 7 bases and the V segment lost 5 bases, leaving 8 bases of the junction unmatched. The CDR3 runs to 14 residues. In DNA, the CDR3 is TGTGCCAGCAGTGATCCGGGACAGGGTTCTGGCTACACCTTC. Translation: CASSDPGQGSGYTF.

The chain carries TRBV5-1 and TRBJ2-7; TRBD2 might be the D (6 bases). Per the germline V gene, CDR1 is SGHRS and CDR2 is YFSETQ. The CDR3 has 14 amino acids. The V gene lost 0 bases and the J gene lost 3 bases, with 10 bases spanning the gap. CDR3 loop: CASSLEGDFYEQYF. DNA of the CDR3: TGCGCCAGCAGCTTGGAAGGGGACTTCTACGAGCAGTACTTC.

The CDR3 bases are TGCGCCAGCAGCCAAGTCGGTCTAGGCAATACGCAGTATTTT. It codes for CASSQVGLGNTQYF. The chain links TRBV4-3 to TRBJ2-3; the D is unclear. The length of the CDR3 is 14 residues. Germline loops: CDR1 LGHNA, CDR2 YSLEER. V lost 1 base and J 7 bases, leaving 12 bases between the germline ends.

The rearrangement uses TRBV10-1 and TRBJ1-4; the D is unclear. CDR1 is WNHNN, CDR2 SYGVQD, per germline (reference sequence). V dropped 2 bases and J dropped 8 bases, with 15 bases sitting between them. The CDR3 covers 15 residues. The CDR3 sequence is CASSEAGSEREKLFF. The CDR3 nucleotides read TGCGCCAGCAGTGAGGCTGGATCCGAACGGGAAAAACTGTTTTTT.

This clonotype was recorded a few times. The V call is TRBV4-1, the J call TRBJ2-2; 10 bases are shared with TRBD1. Germline CDR1 MGHRA, CDR2 YSYEKL. V lost 3 bases and J lost 4; bases outside the gene matches: 5. The length of the CDR3 is 16 residues. Written as DNA, the CDR3 is TGCGCCAGCAGCCAGCCGGGACAGGGGATCACCGGGGAGCTGTTTTTT. This translates into CASSQPGQGITGELFF.